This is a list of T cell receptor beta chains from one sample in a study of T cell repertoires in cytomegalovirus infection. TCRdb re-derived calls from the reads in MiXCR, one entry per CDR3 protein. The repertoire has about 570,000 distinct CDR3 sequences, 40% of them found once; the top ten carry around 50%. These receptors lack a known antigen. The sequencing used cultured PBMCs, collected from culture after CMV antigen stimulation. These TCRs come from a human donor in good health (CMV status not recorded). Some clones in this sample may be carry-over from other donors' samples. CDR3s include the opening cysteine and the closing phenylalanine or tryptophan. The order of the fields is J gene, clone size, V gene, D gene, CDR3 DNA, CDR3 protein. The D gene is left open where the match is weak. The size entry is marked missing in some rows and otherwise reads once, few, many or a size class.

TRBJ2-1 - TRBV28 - TGTGCCAGTCAGGCCTATGGGATCAATGAGCAGTTCTTC CASQAYGINEQFF
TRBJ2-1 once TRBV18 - TGTGCCAGCTCAGCGGTCTGGGACTCCCGGGGGAATGAGCAGTTCTTC CASSAVWDSRGNEQFF
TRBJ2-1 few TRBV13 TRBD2 TGTGCCAGCAGCTTAGTCGGACTAGCGGGATACAATGAGCAGTTCTTC CASSLVGLAGYNEQFF
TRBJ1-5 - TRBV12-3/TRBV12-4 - TGTGCCAGCAGTTTAGGGACTGCGGGGCGGCCCCAGCATTTT CASSLGTAGRPQHF
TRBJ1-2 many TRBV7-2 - TGTGCCAGCAGCCGCGGACAGTACTATGGCTACACCTTC CASSRGQYYGYTF
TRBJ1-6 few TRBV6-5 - TGTGCCAGCAGTTACTCGTTGCAGAATGTTAATTCACCCCTCCACTTT CASSYSLQNVNSPLHF
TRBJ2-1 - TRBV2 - TGTGCCAGCAAACTAGGTAATGAGCAGTTCTTC CASKLGNEQFF
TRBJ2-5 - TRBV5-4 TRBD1 TGTGCCAGCAGCATCGCGACAGGGGGGGAGACCCAGTACTTC CASSIATGGETQYF
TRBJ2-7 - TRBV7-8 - TGTGCCAGCAGCTTCGGTACCCCATCCTACGAGCAGTACTTC CASSFGTPSYEQYF
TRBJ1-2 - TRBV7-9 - TGTGCCAGCAGCTTATCCTACACTGGATTGGGGTATGGCTACACCTTC CASSLSYTGLGYGYTF
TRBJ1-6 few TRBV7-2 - TGTGCCAGCAGCTCCGAACCGCTTGGTAATTCACCCCTCCACTTT CASSSEPLGNSPLHF
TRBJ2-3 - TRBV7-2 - TGTGCCAGCAGCCGCTTAGGGGGGGCTAGCGCAGATACGCAGTATTTT CASSRLGGASADTQYF
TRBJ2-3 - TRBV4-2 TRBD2 TGTGCCAGCAGCCTAGAAAAACTAGCGGATACGCAGTATTTT CASSLEKLADTQYF
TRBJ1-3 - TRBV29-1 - TGCGGCGGGATGAGAGGAAACACCATATATTTT CGGMRGNTIYF
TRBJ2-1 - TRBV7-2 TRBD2 TGTGCCAGCAGCTTAGGGTCCCGCGGACTAGCGGGAGTTTTGGGATACAATGAGCAGTTCTTC CASSLGSRGLAGVLGYNEQFF
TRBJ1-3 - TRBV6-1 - TGTGCCAGCACAAGAGGATCCGGAAACACCATATATTTT CASTRGSGNTIYF
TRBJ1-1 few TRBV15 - TGTGCCACGGGGGGTGGTAGGGGTGACACTGAAGCTTTCTTT CATGGGRGDTEAFF
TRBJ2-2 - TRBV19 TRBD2 TGTGCCAGTAGTAGGAGCGGGGGTTTCAACACCGGGGAGCTGTTTTTT CASSRSGGFNTGELFF
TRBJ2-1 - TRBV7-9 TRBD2 TGTGCCAGCAGCTCGATTCGGACTAGCGTGGGTTACAATGAGCAGTTCTTC CASSSIRTSVGYNEQFF
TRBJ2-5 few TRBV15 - TGTGCCACCAGTAGGGGGGATTACCAAGAGACCCAGTACTTC CATSRGDYQETQYF
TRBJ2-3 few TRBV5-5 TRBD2 TGTGCCAGCAGACGGGGTAGCGGGAGAGATACGCAGTATTTT CASRRGSGRDTQYF
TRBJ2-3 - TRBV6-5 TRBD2 TGTGCCAGCAGTTATATAGCGGGGGGGCGTACAGATACGCAGTATTTT CASSYIAGGRTDTQYF